These T cell receptor beta chains were read from a single sample in a study of blood T cell repertoires in COVID-19. Data came from immunoSEQ multiplex PCR; TCRdb stores just in-frame clones and leaves some out. Among roughly 410,000 clones, roughly 86% were seen once, and the ten largest hold roughly 2.1%. The sample comprised peripheral blood. All receptors come from a woman aged 55-75 years with COVID-19, enrolled during active disease. Both conserved end residues are part of each CDR3. A D gene is named only where the DNA matches it firmly. The size of a clone is reported for some rows only, either as once, few or many, or as a class for expanded clones.

d_call	clone_size	j_call	cdr3_length	v_call	cdr3_nt	cdr3_aa
TRBD2	.	TRBJ2-5	18	TRBV4-1	TGCGCCAGCAGCCAACCTAAACTTGGGGGGGGGATCCAAGAGACCCAGTACTTC	CASSQPKLGGGIQETQYF
.	.	TRBJ2-7	15	TRBV6-1	TGTGCCAGCAGTGAAGGAGGGCAGGTAATCTACGAGCAGTACTTC	CASSEGGQVIYEQYF
TRBD2	.	TRBJ2-1	17	TRBV27	TGTGCCAGCAGTTCCACCCGGCCTGCGGCGGGGGGTGCTGAGCAGTTCTTC	CASSSTRPAAGGAEQFF
TRBD1	once	TRBJ2-7	14	TRBV27	TGTGCCAGCAGTTCCTCGGACAGGGTCTACGAGCAGTACTTC	CASSSSDRVYEQYF
.	.	TRBJ2-6	14	TRBV28	TGTGCCAGCGATCCGGGCTCTGGGGCCAACGTCCTGACTTTC	CASDPGSGANVLTF
TRBD1	.	TRBJ2-2	15	TRBV7-7	TGTGCCAGCAGCCAGGGGGCGGTTCCCACCGGGGAGCTGTTTTTT	CASSQGAVPTGELFF
.	.	TRBJ1-2	13	TRBV29-1	TGCAGCGTTGAAGAAAGACACACCAATGGCTACACCTTC	CSVEERHTNGYTF
TRBD2	.	TRBJ2-3	16	TRBV5-1	TGCGCCAGCAGCTTGGACGGTAGCGGGACCCTCACGACGCAGTATTTT	CASSLDGSGTLTTQYF
.	once	TRBJ1-2	13	TRBV29-1	TGCAGCGTTGACCCTGGGGGGGCTCATGGCTACACCTTC	CSVDPGGAHGYTF
TRBD2	once	TRBJ2-1	15	TRBV7-3	TGTGCCAGCAGCTCCACTAGCGGCGCCTACAATGAGCAGTTCTTC	CASSSTSGAYNEQFF
.	once	TRBJ1-2	13	TRBV12-3/TRBV12-4	TGTGCCAGCAGTTTAGGGACAGCTAATGGCTACACCTTC	CASSLGTANGYTF
TRBD1	.	TRBJ1-2	15	TRBV5-5	TGTGCCAGCAGCCCACAGGGGGGGATAAACTATGGCTACACCTTC	CASSPQGGINYGYTF
.	.	TRBJ1-5	14	TRBV30	TGTGCCTGGAGTAGGGCAGGGCAGGTTCAGCCCCAGCATTTT	CAWSRAGQVQPQHF
TRBD1	.	TRBJ2-3	15	TRBV7-9	TGTGCCAGCAGCCTGGGACAGGGGGGAACAGATACGCAGTATTTT	CASSLGQGGTDTQYF
TRBD1	.	TRBJ2-5	13	TRBV27	TGTGCCAGCAAATCAGGACAGGGAGAGACCCAGTACTTC	CASKSGQGETQYF